The 16 T cell receptor beta chains given below trace back to one sample, sequenced in a study of cytomegalovirus exposure and HLA in healthy donors (dated by TCRdb to the late 2010s). The receptor library was made with the immunoSEQ multiplex PCR assay. For the multiplex PCR, a mixture combining 60 forward primers for TCR Vbeta segments and 13 reverse primers for TCR Jbeta segments was used. TCRdb's version of the immuneACCESS table is confined to in-frame rearrangements and falls short of the full clone set. An unresolved V gene accounts for under half of the shortfall where checked; the remainder is of unknown origin. The sample profile shows approximately 100,000 clones; roughly three quarters of them were found once. The ten largest make up about a tenth of the sample. The material sequenced was PBMCs. Every receptor here comes from a man in his forties in good health and CMV-seropositive.

The chain is built from TRBV7-2 and TRBJ2-1, with 13 bases lining up with TRBD2. The trim removed 5 bases at V and 10 bases at J, leaving 14 bases unmatched. Germline V CDR1 and CDR2: SGHTA, FQGNSA. The CDR3 is made up of 17 amino acids. The CDR3 nucleotides are TGTGCCAGCAGCGCCCCCTCATTACTAGCGGGAGGGTGGGAGCAGTTCTTC. Translation: CASSAPSLLAGGWEQFF.

The J gene is TRBJ1-1, the V gene TRBV27; tentatively, D is TRBD1 (5 bases). Per the germline V gene, CDR1 is MNHEY and CDR2 is SMNVEV (reference sequence). V gave up 2 bases and J gave up 2 bases, with 6 bases separating them. The CDR3 contains 13 residues. CDR3 coding DNA: TGTGCCAGCAGTTTACAGGGTAACACTGAAGCTTTCTTT. As protein: CASSLQGNTEAFF.

The chain links TRBV12-5 to TRBJ1-2, with 8 bases lining up with TRBD1. The CDR3 totals 15 residues. Germline CDR1 and CDR2: LGHNT and FRNRAP. With 6 bases clipped from V and 4 bases from J, the junction kept 10 bases outside the gene matches. CDR3 amino acids: CASGIRGRFTYGYTF. CDR3 nucleotides: TGTGCTAGTGGGATCAGGGGGCGATTCACCTATGGCTACACCTTC.

V gene TRBV7-2 combines with J gene TRBJ2-1; 7 nucleotides agree with TRBD1. V shed 6 bases, J shed 2 bases, and the junction held 4 bases outside the gene matches. Germline V CDR1 and CDR2: SGHTA, FQGNSA. This CDR3 contains 14 residues. The CDR3 coding sequence is TGTGCCAGCAGGGCCGGGACAGCCTACAATGAGCAGTTCTTC. It specifies CASRAGTAYNEQFF.

The rearrangement links TRBV25-1 to TRBJ2-1; 15 nucleotides line up with TRBD2. With V trimmed by 8 bases and J by 7 bases, 9 bases remained unmatched. The CDR3 runs to 16 residues. CDR1 and CDR2 from the germline V gene are MGHDK and SYGVNS. For the CDR3, the DNA is TGTGCCAGCCCTGGGGGGACTAGCGGGAGGAATAATGAGCAGTTCTTC. This codes for CASPGGTSGRNNEQFF.

The gene calls are TRBV6-5 and TRBJ2-3, with 7 bases aligning to TRBD2. After removal of 2 bases from V and 4 bases from J, the junction contained 3 bases not matched to a gene. The CDR3 is 14 residues long. From germline, CDR1 is MNHEY and CDR2 SVGAGI. The CDR3 loop reads CASSYSGKPDTQYF. CDR3 sequence (DNA): TGTGCCAGCAGTTACAGCGGGAAACCAGATACGCAGTATTTT.

The rearrangement uses TRBV19 and TRBJ2-1; TRBD2 agrees at 9 bases. Germline-derived CDR1 and CDR2 are LNHDA and SQIVND (reference sequence). The CDR3 is 15 residues long. Trimming at V came to 3 bases and at J to 4 bases, leaving 4 bases not matched to a gene. CDR3 nucleotides: TGTGCCAGTAGTATCGGAGCGGGAGGTTACAATGAGCAGTTCTTC. Translation gives CASSIGAGGYNEQFF.

V gene TRBV7-2 combines with J gene TRBJ2-3; D call uncertain. The V end was cut by 3 bases, the J end by 2 bases, with 3 bases between. This CDR3 contains 12 residues. Germline V gene sequence: CDR1 SGHTA, CDR2 FQGNSA. The CDR3 DNA sequence: TGTGCCAGCAGCTTCCTCACAGATACGCAGTATTTT. It is translated as CASSFLTDTQYF.

V usage is TRBV5-1 and J usage is TRBJ1-1; 7 bases are a match to TRBD1. This CDR3 is 16 amino acids long. The germline V gene has CDR1 SGHRS and CDR2 YFSETQ. V was clipped by 0 bases and J by 4 bases; unmatched bases: 9. The CDR3: CASSLVLRQGRTEAFF. DNA for the CDR3: TGCGCCAGCAGCTTGGTCCTCCGACAGGGTCGCACTGAAGCTTTCTTT.

The chain links TRBV5-1 to TRBJ2-7, with 10 bases matching TRBD1. The junction had 10 bases not matched to a gene; V was cut back by 4 bases and J by 6 bases. The length of the CDR3 is 15 residues. Germline V gene lookup returns CDR1 SGHRS and CDR2 YFSETQ. The CDR3 is CASSHPGQGTGEQYV. The CDR3 coding sequence is TGCGCCAGCAGCCACCCGGGACAGGGGACGGGCGAGCAGTACGTC.

The V and J genes are TRBV5-1 and TRBJ1-1; TRBD1 aligns across 10 bases. Germline trimming cut 3 bases from V and 11 bases from J; bases unmatched to any gene: 7. Germline lookup yields CDR1 SGHRS and CDR2 YFSETQ. The CDR3 covers 13 residues. The CDR3 coding sequence is TGCGCCAGCAGCTGGGGGACAGGGGCCTACGCTTTCTTT. As protein: CASSWGTGAYAFF.

The rearrangement joins TRBV5-4 to TRBJ2-5; 11 bases are a match to TRBD1. Germline lookup yields CDR1 SGHNT and CDR2 YYREEE (reference sequence). The V and J ends lost 3 bases and 3 bases, in that order; junction bases with no gene match: 4. The CDR3 is 15 amino acids. The CDR3 region has the DNA TGTGCCAGCAGCTACGGACAGGGGGCCAAAGAGACCCAGTACTTC. Translated: CASSYGQGAKETQYF.

The chain employs TRBV7-2 and TRBJ2-1; 10 bases are shared with TRBD2. V shed 6 bases, J shed 6 bases, and the junction held 8 bases outside the gene matches. Germline values: CDR1 SGHTA, CDR2 FQGNSA. There are 15 residues in the CDR3. Here the CDR3 DNA reads TGTGCCAGCAGTCCCGGGACTAGCGCTTTCAATGAGCAGTTCTTC. Encoded protein: CASSPGTSAFNEQFF. Together with reference TRBV7-2 and TRBJ2-1, the CDR3 gives the full variable domain: GAGVSQSPSNKVTEKGKDVELRCDPISGHTALYWYRQSLGQGLEFLIYFQGNSAPDKSGLPSDRFSAERTGGSVSTLTIQRTQQEDSAVYLCASSPGTSAFNEQFFGPGTRLTVL.

The J gene is TRBJ1-3, the V gene TRBV7-9; no reliable D call. This CDR3 region has 15 residues. The V gene's germline CDR1 is SEHNR and CDR2 FQNEAQ (reference sequence). Trimming pared 1 base from V and 0 bases from J, leaving 7 bases between. Here the CDR3 DNA reads TGTGCCAGCAGCTTAGGGAGTCTCTCTGGAAACACCATATATTTT. Protein product: CASSLGSLSGNTIYF.

The V and J genes are TRBV6-1 and TRBJ1-1; 9 nucleotides agree with TRBD1. The CDR3 contains 14 residues. V lost 7 bases to trimming and J lost 1 base; unmatched junction nucleotides: 4. Germline assignment: CDR1 MNHNS and CDR2 SASEGT. The CDR3 spells CASTLDRGNTEAFF. The DNA of the CDR3 is TGTGCCAGCACCTTGGACAGGGGGAACACTGAAGCTTTCTTT.

The rearrangement links TRBV4-1 to TRBJ1-2; possible D gene TRBD1, 6 bases. In germline, CDR1 is MGHRA, CDR2 YSYEKL. The CDR3 is 16 amino acids. The V end lost 3 bases, the J end lost 0 bases, and 14 bases lay between the germline ends. Here the CDR3 DNA reads TGCGCCAGCAGCCAGCCATTACAGGGAGCTAACTATGGCTACACCTTC. It codes for CASSQPLQGANYGYTF.